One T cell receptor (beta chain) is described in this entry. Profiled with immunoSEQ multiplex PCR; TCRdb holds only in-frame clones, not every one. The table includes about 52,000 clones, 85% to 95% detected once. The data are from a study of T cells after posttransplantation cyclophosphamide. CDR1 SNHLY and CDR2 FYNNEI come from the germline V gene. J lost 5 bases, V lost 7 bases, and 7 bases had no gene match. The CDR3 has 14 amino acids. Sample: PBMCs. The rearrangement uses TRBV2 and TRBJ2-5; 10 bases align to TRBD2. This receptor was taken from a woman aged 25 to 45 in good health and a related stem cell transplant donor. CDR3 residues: CASKRAGGVETQYF. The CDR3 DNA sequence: TGTGCCAGCAAACGAGCGGGGGGGGTGGAGACCCAGTACTTC.